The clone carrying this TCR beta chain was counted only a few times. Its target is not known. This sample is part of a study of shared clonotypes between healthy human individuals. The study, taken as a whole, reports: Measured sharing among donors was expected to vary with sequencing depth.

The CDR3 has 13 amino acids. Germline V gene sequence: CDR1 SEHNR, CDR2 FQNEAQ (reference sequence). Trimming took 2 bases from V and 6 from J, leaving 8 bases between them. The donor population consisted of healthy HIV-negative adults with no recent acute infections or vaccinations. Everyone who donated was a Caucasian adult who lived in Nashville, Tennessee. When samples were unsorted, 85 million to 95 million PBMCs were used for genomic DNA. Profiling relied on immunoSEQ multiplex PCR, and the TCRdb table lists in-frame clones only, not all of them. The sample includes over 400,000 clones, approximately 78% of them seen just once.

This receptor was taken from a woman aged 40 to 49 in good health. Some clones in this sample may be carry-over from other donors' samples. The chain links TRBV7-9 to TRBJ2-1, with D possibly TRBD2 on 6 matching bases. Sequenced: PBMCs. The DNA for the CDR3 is TGTGCCAGCAGCTTAACCGGGAGCAATGAGCAGTTCTTC. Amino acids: CASSLTGSNEQFF.